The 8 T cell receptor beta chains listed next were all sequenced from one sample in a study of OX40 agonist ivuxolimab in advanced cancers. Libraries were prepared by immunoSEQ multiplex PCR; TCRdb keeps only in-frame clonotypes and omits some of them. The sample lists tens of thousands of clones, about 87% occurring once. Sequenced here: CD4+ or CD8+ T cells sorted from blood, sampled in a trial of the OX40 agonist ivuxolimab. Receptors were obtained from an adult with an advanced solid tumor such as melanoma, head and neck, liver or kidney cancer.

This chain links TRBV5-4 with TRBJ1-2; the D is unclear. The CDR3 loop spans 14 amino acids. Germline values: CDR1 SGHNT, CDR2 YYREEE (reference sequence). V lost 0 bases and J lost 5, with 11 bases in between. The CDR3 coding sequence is TGTGCCAGCAGCTTGGTCAATACAGCATATGGCTACACCTTC. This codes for CASSLVNTAYGYTF. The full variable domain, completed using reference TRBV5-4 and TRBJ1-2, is ETGVTQSPTHLIKTRGQQVTLRCSSQSGHNTVSWYQQALGQGPQFIFQYYREEENGRGNFPPRFSGLQFPNYSSELNVNALELDDSALYLCASSLVNTAYGYTFGSGTRLTVV.

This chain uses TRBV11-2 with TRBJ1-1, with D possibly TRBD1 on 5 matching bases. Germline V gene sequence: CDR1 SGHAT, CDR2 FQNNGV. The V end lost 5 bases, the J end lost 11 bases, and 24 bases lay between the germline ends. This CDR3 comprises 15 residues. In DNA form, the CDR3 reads TGTGCCAGCAGCCAGGATGAGCTTGAGGGGCGGTGGGCTTTCTTT. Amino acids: CASSQDELEGRWAFF.

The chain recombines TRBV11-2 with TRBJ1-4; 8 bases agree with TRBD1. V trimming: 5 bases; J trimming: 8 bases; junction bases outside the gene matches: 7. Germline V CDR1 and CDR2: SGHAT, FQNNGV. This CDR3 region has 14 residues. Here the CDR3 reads CASSQGQGHEKLFF. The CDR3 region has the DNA TGTGCCAGCAGCCAAGGACAGGGACACGAAAAACTGTTTTTT. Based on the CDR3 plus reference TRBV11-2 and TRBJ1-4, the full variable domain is EAGVAQSPRYKIIEKRQSVAFWCNPISGHATLYWYQQILGQGPKLLIQFQNNGVVDDSQLPKDRFSAERLKGVDSTLKIQPAKLEDSAVYLCASSQGQGHEKLFFGSGTQLSVL.

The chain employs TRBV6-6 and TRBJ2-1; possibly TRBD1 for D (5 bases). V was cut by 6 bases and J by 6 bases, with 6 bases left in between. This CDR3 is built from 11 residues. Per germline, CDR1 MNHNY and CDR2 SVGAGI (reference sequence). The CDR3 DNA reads TGTGCCAGCAGCACAGGCAATGAGCAGTTCTTC. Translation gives CASSTGNEQFF.

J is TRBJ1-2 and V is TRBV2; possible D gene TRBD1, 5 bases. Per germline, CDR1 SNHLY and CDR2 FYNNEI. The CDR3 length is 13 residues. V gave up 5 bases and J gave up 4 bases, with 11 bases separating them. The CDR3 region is CASSPRQLYGYTF. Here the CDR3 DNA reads TGTGCCAGCAGTCCCCGACAGCTCTATGGCTACACCTTC.

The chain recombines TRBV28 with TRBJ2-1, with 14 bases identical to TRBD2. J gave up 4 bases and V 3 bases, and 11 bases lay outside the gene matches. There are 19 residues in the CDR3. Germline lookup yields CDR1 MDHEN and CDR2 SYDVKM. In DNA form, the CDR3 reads TGTGCCAGCAGTTTGGGGACTAGCGGGAGTCACCGAATATACAATGAGCAGTTCTTC. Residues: CASSLGTSGSHRIYNEQFF.

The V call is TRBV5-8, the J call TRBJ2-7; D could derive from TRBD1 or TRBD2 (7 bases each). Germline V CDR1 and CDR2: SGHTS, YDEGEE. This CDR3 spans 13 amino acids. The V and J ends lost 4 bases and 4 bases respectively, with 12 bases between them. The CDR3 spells CASSPRGGYEQYV. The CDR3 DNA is TGTGCCAGCAGCCCCAGGGGGGGGTACGAGCAGTACGTC.

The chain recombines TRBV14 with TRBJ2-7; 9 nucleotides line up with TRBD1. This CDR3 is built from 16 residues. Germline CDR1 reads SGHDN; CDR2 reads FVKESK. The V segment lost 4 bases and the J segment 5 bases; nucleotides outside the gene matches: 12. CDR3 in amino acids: CASSPRRDREVDEQYF. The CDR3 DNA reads TGTGCCAGCAGCCCCCGGCGGGACAGGGAGGTCGACGAGCAGTACTTC.